The present entry profiles one TCR beta chain with its context. The record originates from a study of blood T cell repertoires in COVID-19. At the level of the study: Acute-phase and convalescent COVID-19 samples originated in the United States, Italy and Spain.

This CDR3 contains 13 residues. V gave up 5 bases and J gave up 7 bases, with 11 bases separating them. Sequencing used immunoSEQ multiplex PCR; TCRdb keeps in-frame clones, though not all of them. The sample records about 240,000 clones, over 80% being singletons. Specimen: peripheral blood. The receptor was derived from a man under 40 who had recovered from COVID-19. V and J are TRBV12-3 or TRBV12-4 and TRBJ2-2; tentatively, D is TRBD2 (5 bases). DNA of the CDR3: TGTGCCAGCAGTGTCGACTACGGCGGGGAGCTGTTTTTT. It yields the protein CASSVDYGGELFF.